The 10 T cell receptor beta chains below come from one sample, sequenced in a study of radiation and T cells in renal cell carcinoma. The time point: blood 4 weeks post-SBRT, at nephrectomy. As for treatment: 15 Gy SBRT to primary tumor, nephrectomy 4 weeks later. The table came from immunoSEQ multiplex PCR; TCRdb's copy has only in-frame clones and leaves some out. The sample includes some 150,000 clones, approximately 86% seen only once; the top ten take around a sixth. This specimen was blood, taken from a patient whose treatment included radiotherapy and nephrectomy. These TCRs come from a woman aged 45-60 years with renal cell carcinoma.

This chain uses TRBV4-1 with TRBJ1-2; perhaps TRBD1 as D (5 bases). The CDR3 is made up of 15 amino acids. The germline V and J ends were trimmed by 0 bases and 3 bases, with 11 bases remaining between them. Germline V gene data show CDR1 as MGHRA and CDR2 as YSYEKL. The CDR3 is CASSQDRGADYGYTF. DNA for the CDR3: TGCGCCAGCAGCCAAGATCGAGGGGCGGACTATGGCTACACCTTC.

J is TRBJ1-1 and V is TRBV10-1, with 8 bases identical to TRBD1. Germline CDR1 reads WNHNN; CDR2 reads SYGVQD (reference sequence). Unmatched junction bases numbered 8, after V lost 5 bases and J lost 6 bases. This CDR3 region has 14 residues. The CDR3: CASSMDRDGPEAFF. In DNA, the CDR3 is TGCGCCAGCAGTATGGACAGGGACGGCCCTGAAGCTTTCTTT.

With regard to this clone: The CDR3 does not close with the conserved phenylalanine or tryptophan, likely indicating a read error. The V call is TRBV11-2, the J call TRBJ1-3, with unresolved D. CDR3 length: 15 amino acids. The germline CDR1 and CDR2 sequences are SGHAT and FQNNGV. V was pared by 0 bases and J by 0 bases, with 6 bases between. CDR3 DNA sequence: TGTGCCAGCAGCTTAGAACAGTACTCTGGAAACACCATATATCTT. It specifies CASSLEQYSGNTIYL.

The V gene is TRBV7-2, the J gene TRBJ1-2; a weak D match, TRBD1 (5 bases). This CDR3 contains 13 residues. The ends were cut back, 2 bases at V and 4 bases at J, with 8 bases in the middle. Germline V gene sequence: CDR1 SGHTA, CDR2 FQGNSA. CDR3 sequence (DNA): TGTGCCAGCAGCTTATCGGGGACCTATGGCTACACCTTC. Translated, it gives CASSLSGTYGYTF. Variable domain in full (rest from reference TRBV7-2 and TRBJ1-2): GAGVSQSPSNKVTEKGKDVELRCDPISGHTALYWYRQSLGQGLEFLIYFQGNSAPDKSGLPSDRFSAERTGGSVSTLTIQRTQQEDSAVYLCASSLSGTYGYTFGSGTRLTVV.

The chain couples TRBV19 to TRBJ1-4, with a weak D call TRBD1 (6 bases). V was shortened by 5 bases and J by 5 bases, with 18 bases between the two germline ends. The CDR3 runs to 16 residues. Germline assignment: CDR1 LNHDA and CDR2 SQIVND (reference sequence). The CDR3 DNA reads as TGTGCCAGTAGTGGAGGGCGCGACAGGCACAATGAAAAACTGTTTTTT. Its protein product is CASSGGRDRHNEKLFF.

The CDR3 region is CASSEQSNTEAFF. The DNA for the CDR3 is TGTGCCAGCAGTGAACAGTCGAACACTGAAGCTTTCTTT. The gene calls are TRBV6-4 and TRBJ1-1; D call uncertain. Trimming cost V 3 bases and J 1 base, with 6 bases left between them. The CDR3 length is 13 residues. The V gene's germline CDR1 is MRHNA and CDR2 SNTAGT.

The V and J genes are TRBV12-5 and TRBJ2-2; TRBD2 might be the D (6 bases). The germline V and J ends were trimmed by 7 bases and 3 bases, with 15 bases remaining between them. Germline V gives CDR1 LGHNT, CDR2 FRNRAP. CDR3 length equals 15 residues. This chain's CDR3 is CASAPGLLDTGELFF. CDR3 nucleotide sequence: TGTGCTAGTGCCCCGGGACTCTTGGACACCGGGGAGCTGTTTTTT.

The chain uses TRBV14 and TRBJ2-3; 8 positions agree with TRBD2. This CDR3 is built from 19 residues. The V gene's germline CDR1 is SGHDN and CDR2 FVKESK. J was trimmed by 1 base and V by 0 bases; bases with no gene match: 12. The CDR3 DNA reads TGTGCCAGCAGCCAAGAATTCCGTCGAGAAGCGGGGGGCACAGATACGCAGTATTTT. Its translation is CASSQEFRREAGGTDTQYF.

The chain employs TRBV7-8 and TRBJ2-3; 8 nucleotides line up with TRBD1. Germline CDR1 SGHVS, CDR2 FQNEAQ. The CDR3 length is 13 residues. V was pared by 5 bases and J by 4 bases, with 2 bases of the junction left unmatched. The CDR3 nucleotides are TGTGCCAGCAGCCAACAGGGGGCAGATACGCAGTATTTT. It encodes CASSQQGADTQYF.

The chain uses TRBV5-1 and TRBJ2-5; D gene unclear. Germline V gives CDR1 SGHRS, CDR2 YFSETQ. CDR3 length: 12 residues. Between the trimmed V and J ends, which lost 5 bases and 0 bases, there was a span of 5 bases. CDR3 nucleotide sequence: TGCGCCAGCAGACCAGACCAAGAGACCCAGTACTTC. It encodes CASRPDQETQYF.